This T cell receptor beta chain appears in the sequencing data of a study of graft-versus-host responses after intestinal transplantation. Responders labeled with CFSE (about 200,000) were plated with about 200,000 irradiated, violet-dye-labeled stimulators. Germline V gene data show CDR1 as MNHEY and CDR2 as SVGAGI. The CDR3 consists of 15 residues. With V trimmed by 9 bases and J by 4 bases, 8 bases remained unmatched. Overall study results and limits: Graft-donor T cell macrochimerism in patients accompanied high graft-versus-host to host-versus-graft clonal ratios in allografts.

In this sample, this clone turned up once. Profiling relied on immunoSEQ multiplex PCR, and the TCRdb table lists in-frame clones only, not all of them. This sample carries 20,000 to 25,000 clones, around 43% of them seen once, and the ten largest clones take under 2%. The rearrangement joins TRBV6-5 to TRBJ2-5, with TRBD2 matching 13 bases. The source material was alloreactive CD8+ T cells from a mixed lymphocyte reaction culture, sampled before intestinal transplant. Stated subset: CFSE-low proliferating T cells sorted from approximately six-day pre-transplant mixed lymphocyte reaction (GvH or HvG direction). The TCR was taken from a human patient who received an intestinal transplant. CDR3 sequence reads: CASQETSGRRETQYF. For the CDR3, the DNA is TGTGCCAGTCAAGAGACTAGCGGGAGGAGAGAGACCCAGTACTTC.